This entry describes one TCR beta chain. CDR1 is SGHAT, CDR2 FQNNGV, per germline. The CDR3 spans 15 residues. V lost 2 bases to trimming and J lost 6 bases, with 13 bases between them. The sample is drawn from a study of shared clonotypes between healthy human individuals. The overall study: A donor's plate count was three for CD4 naive and three for CD4 memory; CD8 naive had two and CD8 memory one.

This table comes from immunoSEQ multiplex PCR, and its TCRdb copy is limited to in-frame clones, with some not included. This table has 2 million to 2.5 million clones, just over 90% appearing once. The sample comprised naive CD4+ T cells from PBMCs. Described subset: CD45RA+ positively selected. The gene calls are TRBV11-2 and TRBJ2-2; perhaps TRBD2 as D (6 bases). The sequence came from a man aged 18 to 30 in good health. Some clones in this sample may be carry-over from other donors' samples. CDR3 DNA sequence: TGTGCCAGCAGCTTAACGGGAGTGTGGGCCGGGGAGCTGTTTTTT. Residues: CASSLTGVWAGELFF.